These 23 T cell receptor beta chains were sequenced from one sample in a study of blood T cell repertoires in COVID-19. The assay was immunoSEQ multiplex PCR, and TCRdb's table has in-frame clones only and misses some. The sample shows about 56,000 clones, 72% of them seen only once. What was sequenced was peripheral blood. The receptors were sampled from an older woman with COVID-19, enrolled during active disease.

This clone came up once. J is TRBJ2-7 and V is TRBV7-2; 8 bases are shared with TRBD2. Per germline, CDR1 SGHTA and CDR2 FQGNSA. This CDR3 is built from 15 residues. Trimming at V came to 3 bases and at J to 7 bases, leaving 11 bases not matched to a gene. The CDR3 region has the DNA TGTGCCAGCAGCTTCGGGGGGGCCTCGGGTGAGGAGCAGTACTTC. Its protein product is CASSFGGASGEEQYF. Full variable domain (remainder filled in from reference TRBV7-2 and TRBJ2-7): GAGVSQSPSNKVTEKGKDVELRCDPISGHTALYWYRQSLGQGLEFLIYFQGNSAPDKSGLPSDRFSAERTGGSVSTLTIQRTQQEDSAVYLCASSFGGASGEEQYFGPGTRLTVT.

This clone was detected a few times. The rearrangement joins TRBV6-2 or TRBV6-3 to TRBJ2-3; 9 nucleotides align to TRBD1. V was pared by 1 base and J by 1 base, with 3 bases of the junction left unmatched. CDR3 size: 16 residues. The V gene's germline CDR1 is MNHEY and CDR2 SVGEGT. CDR3 amino acids: CASSYFRDRGTDTQYF. In DNA form, the CDR3 reads TGTGCCAGCAGTTACTTCCGGGACAGGGGCACAGATACGCAGTATTTT.

The rearrangement joins TRBV19 to TRBJ2-1, with a tentative D call TRBD2 (6 bases). The CDR3 is made up of 14 amino acids. V lost 3 bases, J lost 2 bases, and 8 bases lay in between. Germline-derived CDR1 and CDR2 are LNHDA and SQIVND (reference sequence). For the CDR3, the DNA is TGTGCCAGTAGTATTAGCGGAACCTACAATGAGCAGTTCTTC. Translation: CASSISGTYNEQFF.

The V and J genes are TRBV6-5 and TRBJ1-5; no definite D call. Trimming shortened V by 0 bases and J by 10 bases, and 16 bases separated the two germline ends. The CDR3 sequence is 15 residues long. Germline V gives CDR1 MNHEY, CDR2 SVGAGI. CDR3 sequence (DNA): TGTGCCAGCAGTTACTCGATGGGTTCTCCGGGACCCCAGCATTTT. Protein: CASSYSMGSPGPQHF.

The rearrangement uses TRBV7-9 and TRBJ1-1, with 8 bases aligning to TRBD1. Losses at the gene ends were 5 bases for V and 3 bases for J; bases not matched to a gene: 5. The length of the CDR3 is 14 residues. Germline loops: CDR1 SEHNR, CDR2 FQNEAQ (reference sequence). The CDR3 reads CASSPGQGHTEAFF. CDR3 sequence (DNA): TGTGCCAGCAGCCCCGGACAGGGTCACACTGAAGCTTTCTTT.

The table lists this clone with a few counts. The chain carries TRBV10-3 and TRBJ2-5; a possible D gene is TRBD1 (5 bases). The CDR3 loop spans 14 amino acids. Between the trimmed V and J ends, which lost 4 bases and 3 bases, there was a span of 12 bases. Germline-derived CDR1 and CDR2 are ENHRY and SYGVKD. The CDR3 nucleotides read TGTGCCATCAGTGCCCGGACGGACAAAGAGACCCAGTACTTC. Translated: CAISARTDKETQYF.

The V call is TRBV9, the J call TRBJ1-1; TRBD1 might be the D (5 bases). This CDR3 is built from 13 residues. Germline V lookup: CDR1 SGDLS, CDR2 YYNGEE. Trimming cost V 3 bases and J 0 bases, with 6 bases left between them. The CDR3 loop reads CASSGQLNTEAFF. The CDR3 DNA reads as TGTGCCAGCAGCGGACAGTTGAACACTGAAGCTTTCTTT.

This clone showed up many times. V is TRBV7-9 and J is TRBJ1-1; TRBD1 aligns across 8 bases. From germline, CDR1 is SEHNR and CDR2 FQNEAQ (reference sequence). Trimming at V came to 5 bases and at J to 5 bases, leaving 10 bases not matched to a gene. The CDR3 has 15 amino acids. The DNA of the CDR3 is TGTGCCAGCAGCGGATTTCAGGGGGCTGGTACTGAAGCTTTCTTT. Its protein is CASSGFQGAGTEAFF.

The chain couples TRBV5-4 to TRBJ2-7; the match to TRBD2 covers 8 bases. In germline, CDR1 is SGHNT, CDR2 YYREEE (reference sequence). This CDR3 is 15 amino acids long. V was clipped by 2 bases and J by 0 bases; unmatched bases: 4. CDR3 in amino acids: CASSFGSGGSYEQYF. As DNA, the CDR3 is TGTGCCAGCAGCTTCGGCAGCGGGGGCTCCTACGAGCAGTACTTC.

Here the CDR3 reads CASSSGTGEETQYF. The CDR3 nucleotides read TGCGCCAGCAGCTCCGGGACAGGGGAAGAGACCCAGTACTTC. This chain links TRBV5-1 with TRBJ2-5, with 10 nucleotides matching TRBD1. Germline V gene sequence: CDR1 SGHRS, CDR2 YFSETQ. This CDR3 comprises 14 residues. J was trimmed by 3 bases and V by 3 bases; bases with no gene match: 2.

This clone has a handful of counts. Other DNA sequences in this specimen translate into the identical CDR3. The chain joins TRBV2 to TRBJ1-6; TRBD1 agrees at 10 bases. Germline V lookup: CDR1 SNHLY, CDR2 FYNNEI. This CDR3 contains 15 residues. Trimming at V came to 6 bases and at J to 7 bases, leaving 6 bases not matched to a gene. The CDR3 spells CASRGDRGENSPLHF. The CDR3 DNA sequence: TGTGCCAGCAGGGGGGACAGGGGTGAAAATTCACCCCTCCACTTT.

The count of this clone is one. V is TRBV29-1 and J is TRBJ1-1; possible D gene TRBD1, 6 bases. Trimming removed 3 bases at V and 4 bases at J, with 12 bases between. Germline-derived CDR1 and CDR2 are SQVTM and ANQGSEA. There are 13 residues in the CDR3. The CDR3 spells CSVDEGVITEAFF. The CDR3 DNA reads as TGCAGCGTTGATGAGGGGGTTATCACTGAAGCTTTCTTT.

The genes are TRBV7-9 and TRBJ1-1; TRBD1 aligns across 10 bases. Trimming took 7 bases from V and 3 from J; bases not matched to a gene: 8. The CDR3 has 15 residues. The germline gives CDR1 SEHNR, CDR2 FQNEAQ (reference sequence). CDR3 sequence reads: CASTPYGTGDTEAFF. The CDR3 nucleotides read TGTGCCAGCACCCCATACGGGACAGGGGACACTGAAGCTTTCTTT.

This clone occurred a few times. The rearrangement links TRBV12-2 to TRBJ1-1; the tabulated D call, TRBD1, remains unverified against the DNA. TRBV12-2 is a listed pseudogene. This CDR3 spans 13 amino acids. The CDR3 DNA follows: TGTGCAAGTCGCCTGCAGGGCTTTGGTGAAGCTTTCTTT. As protein: CASRLQGFGEAFF.

The chain uses TRBV7-2 and TRBJ2-3, with 11 bases lining up with TRBD2. The CDR3 length is 17 residues. Germline V lookup: CDR1 SGHTA, CDR2 FQGNSA. V shed 1 base, J shed 6 bases, and the junction held 9 bases outside the gene matches. CDR3 protein: CASSLVRASGGRDTQYF. The CDR3 DNA reads TGTGCCAGCAGCTTAGTAAGGGCTAGCGGGGGGAGGGATACGCAGTATTTT.

V and J are TRBV7-2 and TRBJ2-3, with D uncertain. The CDR3 totals 11 residues. V lost 4 bases and J 10 bases, leaving 9 bases between the germline ends. Germline assignment: CDR1 SGHTA and CDR2 FQGNSA. The CDR3 loop reads CASSSSRAQYF. DNA of the CDR3: TGTGCCAGCAGCTCCAGTCGGGCGCAGTATTTT.

This clone appeared many times. The chain links TRBV4-3 to TRBJ2-1, with TRBD2 identical over 8 bases. The germline V gene has CDR1 LGHNA and CDR2 YSLEER. Trimming at V came to 0 bases and at J to 7 bases, leaving 8 bases not matched to a gene. The CDR3 has 16 amino acids. The CDR3 sequence is CASSQDSSGSSNEQFF. The CDR3 DNA is TGCGCCAGCAGCCAAGATTCGAGCGGGAGCAGTAATGAGCAGTTCTTC.

This clone was observed a few times. J is TRBJ2-3 and V is TRBV7-3, with TRBD2 matching 13 bases. The CDR3 is 16 residues long. CDR1 SGHTA and CDR2 FQGTGA come from the germline V gene. Unmatched junction bases numbered 8, after V lost 5 bases and J lost 6 bases. CDR3 DNA sequence: TGTGCCAGCAGCCGGGGGGGACTAGCGGGAACTGATACGCAGTATTTT. It encodes CASSRGGLAGTDTQYF. The full variable domain, its missing parts supplied by reference TRBV7-3 and TRBJ2-3, is GAGVSQTPSNKVTEKGKYVELRCDPISGHTALYWYRQSLGQGPEFLIYFQGTGAADDSGLPNDRFFAVRPEGSVSTLKIQRTERGDSAVYLCASSRGGLAGTDTQYFGPGTRLTVL.

V is TRBV15 and J is TRBJ2-5; D gene uncertain. Per germline, CDR1 LNHNV and CDR2 YYDKDF (reference sequence). The ends were cut back, 3 bases at V and 1 base at J, with 21 bases in the middle. The CDR3 has 18 residues. The CDR3 DNA sequence: TGTGCCACCAGCAGGGTGCGGTTAGCCTTGACGGTCCAAGAGACCCAGTACTTC. Encoded protein: CATSRVRLALTVQETQYF.

The chain links TRBV5-4 to TRBJ1-2; D remains ambiguous. Germline-derived CDR1 and CDR2 are SGHNT and YYREEE (reference sequence). CDR3 size: 14 residues. Trimming pared 0 bases from V and 4 bases from J, leaving 10 bases between. The CDR3 reads CASSLAVRGYGYTF. The CDR3 bases are TGTGCCAGCAGCTTGGCGGTGCGTGGCTATGGCTACACCTTC.

In its sample, this clone was seen a few times. The J gene is TRBJ1-5, the V gene TRBV6-5; D is unresolved. Trimming removed 10 bases at V and 2 bases at J, with 15 bases between. From germline, CDR1 is MNHEY and CDR2 SVGAGI. The CDR3 length is 14 residues. The CDR3 DNA reads as TGTGCCACCACTCCCGCGGGTGGCAATCAGCCCCAGCATTTT. Translating it yields CATTPAGGNQPQHF.

The rearrangement joins TRBV19 to TRBJ1-1, with TRBD1 matching over 8 bases. The ends lost 9 bases at V and 3 bases at J; junction bases unmatched: 6. Germline V gene sequence: CDR1 LNHDA, CDR2 SQIVND (reference sequence). The CDR3 contains 13 residues. CDR3 sequence (DNA): TGTGCCAGCAGAACAGGGGGTGACACTGAAGCTTTCTTT. Protein product: CASRTGGDTEAFF.

V usage is TRBV5-6 and J usage is TRBJ2-1; 8 bases match TRBD2. J was trimmed by 3 bases and V by 0 bases; bases with no gene match: 5. Per germline, CDR1 SGHDT and CDR2 YYEEEE. This CDR3 comprises 16 residues. CDR3 residues: CASSLGGTRSYNEQFF. CDR3 coding DNA: TGTGCCAGCAGCTTGGGTGGGACTAGGAGCTACAATGAGCAGTTCTTC.